A single sample is the source of the 22 T cell receptor beta chains below, sequenced in a study of shared clonotypes between healthy human individuals. Assay used: immunoSEQ multiplex PCR; TCRdb lists only in-frame clones, some missing. The data show 650,000 to 700,000 clones, around 90% seen once. The specimen was memory CD8+ T cells from PBMCs. The subset denotes: CD45RO+ cells pooled with CCR7-negative TemRA cells. All receptors come from a man between 18 and 35 years old in good health. Some clones in this sample may be carry-over from other donors' samples.

This chain uses TRBV7-7 with TRBJ2-1; 16 bases fit TRBD2. This CDR3 has 18 residues. V lost 5 bases and J lost 9; bases outside the gene matches: 13. Germline V gives CDR1 SSHAT, CDR2 FNYEAQ (reference sequence). DNA for the CDR3: TGTGCCAGCAGCCCCCGTCCCGGGACTAGCGGGAGGGCCGGTGAGCAGTTCTTC. The encoded protein is CASSPRPGTSGRAGEQFF.

The chain employs TRBV4-2 and TRBJ2-5; D might be TRBD1 or TRBD2, each matching 6 bases. The V end was cut by 4 bases, the J end by 7 bases, with 7 bases between. Germline CDR1 reads LGHNA; CDR2 reads YNFKEQ. CDR3 length: 11 amino acids. The CDR3 sequence is CASSPGATQYF. CDR3 sequence (DNA): TGTGCCAGCAGCCCGGGGGCGACCCAGTACTTC.

The DNA for the CDR3 is TGCAGCGTTGGGGTGGACGTCGAAGCTGACATTCAGTACTTC. Translated: CSVGVDVEADIQYF. This chain links TRBV29-1 with TRBJ2-4, with D hard to call. V shed 4 bases and J shed 8 bases, with 18 bases lying between them. The CDR3 has 14 residues. The germline CDR1 and CDR2 sequences are SQVTM and ANQGSEA.

This sequence joins TRBV11-1 and TRBJ2-7, with 7 bases matching TRBD1. This CDR3 has 15 residues. Trimming removed 5 bases from V and 3 bases from J; junction bases left unmatched: 10. Germline V gene data show CDR1 as SGHAT and CDR2 as FQDESV (reference sequence). CDR3 in DNA: TGTGCCAGCAGCCCCGTTATAGGGGGCCACTACGAGCAGTACTTC. This gives the protein CASSPVIGGHYEQYF.

This clone appeared a single time. This sequence joins TRBV19 and TRBJ2-7; D is perhaps TRBD1 or TRBD2 (5 bases each). The CDR3 is made up of 12 amino acids. CDR1 and CDR2 from the germline V gene are LNHDA and SQIVND (reference sequence). Trimming removed 11 bases at V and 0 bases at J, with 11 bases between. In nucleotides, the CDR3 is TGTGCCGTTGCAGGGAGCTCCTACGAGCAGTACTTC. It codes for CAVAGSSYEQYF.

The rearrangement links TRBV5-1 to TRBJ2-4; D perhaps matches TRBD2 (6 bases). Germline V gene data show CDR1 as SGHRS and CDR2 as YFSETQ. Deletions cut 3 bases from V and 0 bases from J, with 7 bases between. The CDR3 contains 14 residues. The CDR3 coding sequence is TGCGCCAGCAGCTCGGGACTAGCCAAAAACATTCAGTACTTC. Its translation: CASSSGLAKNIQYF.

The chain couples TRBV10-1 to TRBJ2-5, with 7 bases fitting TRBD1. The CDR3 has 15 amino acids. Germline V gives CDR1 WNHNN, CDR2 SYGVQD (reference sequence). The junction had 7 bases not matched to a gene; V was cut back by 3 bases and J by 3 bases. This CDR3 is CASSEGGQQKETQYF. The CDR3 DNA sequence: TGCGCCAGCAGTGAAGGGGGACAGCAAAAAGAGACCCAGTACTTC.

The chain links TRBV6-6 to TRBJ2-5; D ambiguous. Trimming took off 2 bases at V and 3 bases at J, with 4 bases between the two ends. This CDR3 has 12 amino acids. In germline, CDR1 is MNHNY, CDR2 SVGAGI (reference sequence). The CDR3 nucleotides are TGTGCCAGCAGTTACGAGGAAGAGACCCAGTACTTC. Residues: CASSYEEETQYF.

The chain employs TRBV7-3 and TRBJ2-2; D call uncertain. The CDR3 length is 15 residues. With 5 bases removed from V and 4 bases from J, the gap between germline ends came to 14 bases. Per the germline V gene, CDR1 is SGHTA and CDR2 is FQGTGA. The CDR3 region is CASSPFRQATGELFF. The CDR3 DNA follows: TGTGCCAGCAGCCCCTTCCGCCAAGCCACCGGGGAGCTGTTTTTT.

This clone appeared once. The chain joins TRBV15 to TRBJ2-7; D ambiguous. Between the trimmed V and J ends, which lost 2 bases and 5 bases, there was a span of 10 bases. Per the germline V gene, CDR1 is LNHNV and CDR2 is YYDKDF (reference sequence). The CDR3 runs to 13 residues. The CDR3 is CATSRSRRDEQYF. The CDR3 nucleotides are TGTGCCACCAGCAGAAGTCGCCGGGACGAGCAGTACTTC.

The rearrangement uses TRBV7-9 and TRBJ2-7; TRBD1 matches at 12 bases. Per the germline V gene, CDR1 is SEHNR and CDR2 is FQNEAQ (reference sequence). The CDR3 consists of 14 residues. J was trimmed by 7 bases and V by 6 bases; bases with no gene match: 7. The CDR3 nucleotides are TGTGCCAGCAGTATCCGGGACAGGGGGCTAGAGCAGTACTTC. It encodes CASSIRDRGLEQYF.

The chain has TRBV7-9 and TRBJ2-7; perhaps D is TRBD1 or TRBD2 (6 bases each). The CDR3 is 14 amino acids. Germline CDR1 and CDR2: SEHNR and FQNEAQ (reference sequence). V was shortened by 8 bases and J by 5 bases, with 19 bases between the two germline ends. CDR3 DNA: TGTGCCAGCGGCGGCGGGGCAGGGGCCCACGAGCAGTACTTC. It codes for CASGGGAGAHEQYF. The complete variable domain, with remaining parts taken from reference TRBV7-9 and TRBJ2-7, reads DTGVSQNPRHKITKRGQNVTFRCDPISEHNRLYWYRQTLGQGPEFLTYFQNEAQLEKSRLLSDRFSAERPKGSFSTLEIQRTEQGDSAMYLCASGGGAGAHEQYFGPGTRLTVT.

The table lists this clone with a few counts. The chain employs TRBV4-1 and TRBJ1-5; D uncertain. Trimming pared 0 bases from V and 0 bases from J, leaving 9 bases between. The CDR3 has 16 residues. The V gene's germline CDR1 is MGHRA and CDR2 YSYEKL. CDR3 sequence (DNA): TGCGCCAGCAGCCAAGATTCACCTAGTAGCAATCAGCCCCAGCATTTT. Translation gives CASSQDSPSSNQPQHF.

The J gene is TRBJ2-2, the V gene TRBV5-6; D might be TRBD1 (6 bases). Trimming shortened V by 2 bases and J by 11 bases, and 10 bases separated the two germline ends. Germline loops: CDR1 SGHDT, CDR2 YYEEEE. The CDR3 sequence is 12 residues long. The CDR3 bases are TGTGCCAGCAGCTTTGGGGGCGGCGAGCTGTTTTTT. It yields the protein CASSFGGGELFF.

The CDR3 spells CATSRDRLLAGAGSYNEQFF. DNA for the CDR3: TGTGCCACCAGCAGAGATAGATTACTAGCGGGAGCGGGGTCCTACAATGAGCAGTTCTTC. The chain recombines TRBV15 with TRBJ2-1; 11 bases line up with TRBD2. Germline V gene data show CDR1 as LNHNV and CDR2 as YYDKDF (reference sequence). J was trimmed by 1 base and V by 0 bases; bases with no gene match: 11. The CDR3 spans 20 residues.

CDR3 protein: CASSSSGQANTGELFF. In DNA form, the CDR3 reads TGTGCCAGCAGCTCCTCGGGACAGGCGAACACCGGGGAGCTGTTTTTT. The V gene is TRBV7-9, the J gene TRBJ2-2; TRBD1 agrees at 8 bases. CDR3 size: 16 residues. V dropped 4 bases and J dropped 0; count of bases not matched to a gene: 4. The germline V gene has CDR1 SEHNR and CDR2 FQNEAQ (reference sequence).

The V and J genes are TRBV7-9 and TRBJ1-2; D gene ambiguous. There are 15 residues in the CDR3. Trimming shortened V by 5 bases and J by 0 bases, and 13 bases separated the two germline ends. Germline CDR1 is SEHNR and CDR2 is FQNEAQ (reference sequence). The CDR3 DNA follows: TGTGCCAGCAGCGCTGTGAGTTCCTCTAACTATGGCTACACCTTC. Translation gives CASSAVSSSNYGYTF.

The rearrangement links TRBV29-1 to TRBJ2-1, with TRBD2 matching over 10 bases. V was pared by 3 bases and J by 7 bases, with 9 bases of the junction left unmatched. Germline CDR1 is SQVTM and CDR2 is ANQGSEA. There are 15 residues in the CDR3. In DNA, the CDR3 is TGCAGCGTTGACACTAGCGGGAATGGGTGGAATGAGCAGTTCTTC. As protein: CSVDTSGNGWNEQFF.

The chain joins TRBV4-1 to TRBJ1-4, with 7 bases aligning to TRBD1. J was trimmed by 4 bases and V by 2 bases; bases with no gene match: 7. Germline V gene data show CDR1 as MGHRA and CDR2 as YSYEKL. This CDR3 spans 16 amino acids. CDR3 nucleotides: TGCGCCAGCAGCCAAAAGGGGGCGGGGAATAATGAAAAACTGTTTTTT. It yields the protein CASSQKGAGNNEKLFF.

This chain joins TRBV27 and TRBJ2-1; the D is unclear. V lost 4 bases and J lost 6, with 7 bases in between. This CDR3 contains 12 residues. Germline CDR1 is MNHEY and CDR2 is SMNVEV (reference sequence). The CDR3 bases are TGTGCCAGCAGTTCCCCTTTCAATGAGCAGTTCTTC. Translation gives CASSSPFNEQFF.

The V and J genes are TRBV29-1 and TRBJ2-2; unclear D gene. The CDR3 totals 11 residues. Germline V CDR1 and CDR2: SQVTM, ANQGSEA. V dropped 5 bases and J dropped 2 bases, with 3 bases sitting between them. As DNA, the CDR3 is TGCAGCGTTTTTAACACCGGGGAGCTGTTTTTT. Translation gives CSVFNTGELFF.

This chain joins TRBV11-2 and TRBJ2-5, with TRBD1 as a possible D gene (5 bases). The CDR3 covers 16 residues. Trimming pared 1 base from V and 2 bases from J, leaving 14 bases between. Per germline, CDR1 SGHAT and CDR2 FQNNGV. The chain's CDR3 is CASSLGVGPRQETQYF. The CDR3 DNA is TGTGCCAGCAGCTTAGGGGTGGGGCCCCGTCAAGAGACCCAGTACTTC.